Sequencing of this T cell receptor (beta chain) was carried out in a study of response to subunit inactivated influenza vaccine. The length of the CDR3 is 16 residues. Germline CDR1 and CDR2: LNHNV and YYDKDF (reference sequence). J was trimmed by 3 bases and V by 0 bases; bases with no gene match: 4. TCRdb fed the RT-PCR reads into MiXCR, producing one record per CDR3 protein. This sample has about 780,000 distinct CDR3 sequences, with less than 20% found just once. The chain has TRBV15 and TRBJ2-3; TRBD1 aligns across 9 bases. The sequence came from a man aged 50 or older who received an inactivated influenza vaccine. This specimen consisted of PBMCs from blood, obtained more than 4 days after vaccination. The CDR3 sequence: CATSRDTGGWTDTQYF. CDR3 sequence (DNA): TGTGCCACCAGCAGAGACACAGGGGGCTGGACAGATACGCAGTATTTT. The entire variable domain, with the rest obtained from reference TRBV15 and TRBJ2-3, is as follows: DAMVIQNPRYQVTQFGKPVTLSCSQTLNHNVMYWYQQKSSQAPKLLFHYYDKDFNNEADTPDNFQSRRPNTSFCFLDIRSPGLGDTAMYLCATSRDTGGWTDTQYFGPGTRLTVL.